These 5 T cell receptor beta chains came from one sample sequenced in a study of blood T cell repertoires in COVID-19. TCRdb keeps only in-frame clones here, not all; method: immunoSEQ multiplex PCR. Here the sample spans around 700,000 clones, more than 80% being singletons. The specimen sequenced was peripheral blood. The receptors shown here come from a young woman with acute or convalescent COVID-19.

The J gene is TRBJ2-1, the V gene TRBV7-8; D gene ambiguous. With 3 bases removed from V and 6 bases from J, the gap between germline ends came to 3 bases. Germline CDR1 reads SGHVS; CDR2 reads FQNEAQ. There are 11 residues in the CDR3. The CDR3, as DNA: TGTGCCAGCAGCTTCTCCAATGAGCAGTTCTTC. Its translation is CASSFSNEQFF.

V and J are TRBV5-5 and TRBJ2-7; 10 bases map to TRBD2. Germline V gene lookup returns CDR1 SGHKS and CDR2 YYEKEE (reference sequence). This CDR3 is 15 amino acids long. The trim removed 3 bases at V and 6 bases at J, leaving 9 bases unmatched. This CDR3 reads CASSSGKRGGAEQYF. CDR3 coding DNA: TGTGCCAGCAGCTCAGGGAAGCGGGGGGGCGCCGAGCAGTACTTC. Complete variable domain (other parts from reference TRBV5-5 and TRBJ2-7): DAGVTQSPTHLIKTRGQQVTLRCSPISGHKSVSWYQQVLGQGPQFIFQYYEKEERGRGNFPDRFSARQFPNYSSELNVNALLLGDSALYLCASSSGKRGGAEQYFGPGTRLTVT.

The chain couples TRBV30 to TRBJ2-2; 10 positions agree with TRBD2. CDR1 is GTSNPN and CDR2 is SVGIG in the germline V gene (reference sequence). This CDR3 region has 13 residues. The V segment lost 5 bases and the J segment 5 bases; nucleotides outside the gene matches: 2. The CDR3 region has the DNA TGTGCCTGGCAGCGGGGGGGAACCGGGGAGCTGTTTTTT. Its protein is CAWQRGGTGELFF.

The gene calls are TRBV30 and TRBJ1-3; D perhaps matches TRBD1 (6 bases). With 3 bases removed from V and 2 bases from J, the gap between germline ends came to 14 bases. The CDR3 is made up of 15 amino acids. Germline V gene lookup returns CDR1 GTSNPN and CDR2 SVGIG (reference sequence). The CDR3 reads CAWSDLRGTGNTIYF. DNA of the CDR3: TGTGCCTGGAGCGATCTCAGGGGAACTGGAAACACCATATATTTT.

CDR3 nucleotide sequence: TGTGCTAGTGGTTTGGTACAGGGGGTCACCTATAATTCACCCCTCCACTTT. It is translated as CASGLVQGVTYNSPLHF. The V and J genes are TRBV12-5 and TRBJ1-6, with TRBD1 matching over 8 bases. CDR3 length equals 17 residues. The trim removed 0 bases at V and 2 bases at J, leaving 3 bases unmatched. Germline loops: CDR1 LGHNT, CDR2 FRNRAP.